This T cell receptor beta chain was captured in a study of T cell responses to AZD1222 COVID-19 vaccine. Whole-study results and caveats: Nearly half of unique spike-specific TCRs reportedly avoided B.1.351 and B.1.1.7 mutated regions. It was only a handful of AZD1222 recipients who were seropositive at baseline. Sampled repertoires all dated from after the peak T cell response. Most donors were white British and more were female, and clonal diversity was possibly underestimated.

Repertoires were generated with immunoSEQ multiplex PCR, while TCRdb's copy carries only in-frame clones and drops some. The sample lists 180,000 or so clones, over 80% occurring once. About this clone: Its antigen is currently unknown.

V shed 5 bases and J shed 3 bases, with 9 bases lying between them. The CDR3 extends over 13 amino acids. Germline V gene lookup returns CDR1 SGHTA and CDR2 FQGNSA. V is TRBV7-2 and J is TRBJ2-3; no reliable D call. This receptor was taken from an adult who received the MenACWY meningococcal vaccine as a control. Material: peripheral blood, obtained 28 days after the second dose of the MenACWY control vaccine. CDR3 sequence (DNA): TGTGCCAGCAGCGGCATGGTGACAGATACGCAGTATTTT. Translated: CASSGMVTDTQYF.